Below are 26 T cell receptor beta chains sequenced from a single sample in a study of cytomegalovirus exposure and HLA in healthy donors. 13 Jbeta primers and 60 Vbeta primers were used for the PCR. Generated by immunoSEQ multiplex PCR, the TCRdb table keeps only in-frame clones and is missing some. Seen here are about 91,000 clones, under 75% observed once, and the top ten hold roughly 2%. Sample: PBMCs. The receptors originated from a human donor in good health.

V and J are TRBV6-5 and TRBJ2-5; the D is unclear. The V end lost 6 bases, the J end lost 5 bases, and 16 bases lay between the germline ends. The germline CDR1 and CDR2 sequences are MNHEY and SVGAGI. The CDR3 has 14 amino acids. The chain's CDR3 is CASSLRYGWETQYF. The CDR3 DNA follows: TGTGCCAGCAGCCTCCGTTATGGCTGGGAGACCCAGTACTTC.

The V gene is TRBV7-3, the J gene TRBJ2-1; D may be TRBD1 (5 bases). The V end lost 8 bases, the J end lost 9 bases, and 14 bases lay between the germline ends. Germline values: CDR1 SGHTA, CDR2 FQGTGA. The CDR3 extends over 12 amino acids. CDR3 residues: CASGWGNGEQFF. The CDR3 DNA sequence: TGTGCCAGCGGGTGGGGCAATGGTGAGCAGTTCTTC.

This clone was seen a handful of times. The chain joins TRBV4-1 to TRBJ2-6; TRBD1 is a possible D gene (6 bases). CDR3 length: 16 residues. Deletions cut 6 bases from V and 9 bases from J, with 21 bases between. Per germline, CDR1 MGHRA and CDR2 YSYEKL. The CDR3 is CASRATDRLWVNVLTF. DNA of the CDR3: TGCGCCAGCAGGGCTACGGACAGACTCTGGGTCAACGTCCTGACTTTC.

The rearrangement uses TRBV19 and TRBJ1-5, with D possibly TRBD1 on 6 matching bases. Germline V gives CDR1 LNHDA, CDR2 SQIVND (reference sequence). The ends were cut back, 7 bases at V and 2 bases at J, with 12 bases in the middle. This CDR3 contains 14 residues. This CDR3 reads CASNTGMGNQPQHF. The CDR3 DNA reads as TGTGCCAGTAATACAGGGATGGGCAATCAGCCCCAGCATTTT.

A few counts support this clone. This chain connects TRBV4-1 to TRBJ2-1, with 7 bases aligning to TRBD2. J gave up 5 bases and V 6 bases, and 4 bases lay outside the gene matches. This CDR3 contains 13 residues. CDR1 and CDR2 (germline): MGHRA, YSYEKL. The CDR3 spells CASRAGGNNEQFF. CDR3 nucleotide sequence: TGCGCCAGCAGGGCCGGGGGGAACAATGAGCAGTTCTTC.

The CDR3 reads CASSPVGRGAYNEQFF. The CDR3 bases are TGTGCCAGCAGCCCCGTCGGGCGGGGGGCCTACAATGAGCAGTTCTTC. The rearrangement uses TRBV5-7 and TRBJ2-1; TRBD2 matches 8 bases. TRBV5-7 is known as an ORF, though its function is uncertain. The length of the CDR3 is 16 residues. The ends lost 4 bases at V and 2 bases at J; junction bases unmatched: 8.

The chain uses TRBV7-8 and TRBJ1-5; D gene ambiguous. CDR3 length: 14 amino acids. The germline V gene encodes CDR1 SGHVS and CDR2 FQNEAQ. Trimming removed 5 bases from V and 4 bases from J, with 12 bases in between. The chain's CDR3 is CASSRGRGNQPQHF. For the CDR3, the DNA is TGTGCCAGCAGCAGAGGACGAGGGAATCAGCCCCAGCATTTT.

This chain connects TRBV6-1 to TRBJ2-7; TRBD2 is a possible D gene (5 bases). Germline CDR1 and CDR2: MNHNS and SASEGT. Trimming cost V 6 bases and J 13 bases, with 22 bases left between them. The CDR3 spans 13 residues. The CDR3 DNA follows: TGTGCCAGCAGCCCGACCCTCGGGGTTATGTTTTACTTC. Its translation is CASSPTLGVMFYF.

The V call is TRBV29-1, the J call TRBJ1-2; the D is unclear. Germline V gives CDR1 SQVTM, CDR2 ANQGSEA. V lost 3 bases to trimming and J lost 1 base, with 6 bases between them. The CDR3 loop spans 12 amino acids. The DNA for the CDR3 is TGCAGCGTTGATCCGGGTAACTATGGCTACACCTTC. Translation: CSVDPGNYGYTF.

This clone was picked up one time. V and J are TRBV29-1 and TRBJ1-1; D uncertain. Trimming shortened V by 1 base and J by 0 bases, and 9 bases separated the two germline ends. There are 14 residues in the CDR3. Germline lookup yields CDR1 SQVTM and CDR2 ANQGSEA. CDR3 nucleotide sequence: TGCAGCGTTGAAGTTCCCCCAGTGAACACTGAAGCTTTCTTT. This codes for CSVEVPPVNTEAFF.

This chain links TRBV4-1 with TRBJ1-2, with 10 bases that match TRBD1. Trimming took 3 bases from V and 3 from J; bases not matched to a gene: 7. The CDR3 totals 16 residues. Germline CDR1 and CDR2: MGHRA and YSYEKL. The CDR3 sequence: CASSHATGGADYGYTF. The DNA of the CDR3 is TGCGCCAGCAGCCATGCGACAGGGGGCGCGGACTATGGCTACACCTTC.

This chain uses TRBV19 with TRBJ2-7; 7 nucleotides align to TRBD1. The CDR3 covers 15 residues. The germline V gene encodes CDR1 LNHDA and CDR2 SQIVND (reference sequence). V dropped 9 bases and J dropped 3; count of bases not matched to a gene: 14. The CDR3 sequence is CASQVRGSSVYEQYF. The CDR3, as DNA: TGTGCCAGCCAGGTCAGGGGGTCATCGGTCTACGAGCAGTACTTC. Supplemented by reference TRBV19 and TRBJ2-7, the full variable domain reads DGGITQSPKYLFRKEGQNVTLSCEQNLNHDAMYWYRQDPGQGLRLIYYSQIVNDFQKGDIAEGYSVSREKKESFPLTVTSAQKNPTAFYLCASQVRGSSVYEQYFGPGTRLTVT.

This sequence joins TRBV7-9 and TRBJ2-7; 8 bases agree with TRBD2. The CDR3 has 16 amino acids. Trimming took 0 bases from V and 3 from J; bases not matched to a gene: 7. CDR1 and CDR2 (germline): SEHNR, FQNEAQ (reference sequence). The CDR3 nucleotides read TGTGCCAGCAGCTTAGCGTCGGGGGGGGGCAGCTACGAGCAGTACTTC. Translation: CASSLASGGGSYEQYF. The whole variable domain, remainder taken from reference TRBV7-9 and TRBJ2-7, is DTGVSQNPRHKITKRGQNVTFRCDPISEHNRLYWYRQTLGQGPEFLTYFQNEAQLEKSRLLSDRFSAERPKGSFSTLEIQRTEQGDSAMYLCASSLASGGGSYEQYFGPGTRLTVT.

The V gene is TRBV5-1, the J gene TRBJ1-1, with TRBD1 as a possible D gene (5 bases). The length of the CDR3 is 13 residues. Germline V CDR1 and CDR2: SGHRS, YFSETQ. Trimming took 5 bases from V and 2 from J, leaving 10 bases between them. CDR3 sequence (DNA): TGCGCCAGCAGTTACAGGACCAACACTGAAGCTTTCTTT. This codes for CASSYRTNTEAFF.

The rearrangement joins TRBV12-5 to TRBJ1-5, with a weak D call TRBD1 (5 bases). CDR1 and CDR2 (germline): LGHNT, FRNRAP. The CDR3 has 15 amino acids. V was clipped by 5 bases and J by 0 bases, with 11 bases between them. CDR3 sequence (DNA): TGTGCTAGTGGTCCCGACAGTTATAGCAATCAGCCCCAGCATTTT. Protein sequence: CASGPDSYSNQPQHF.

This clone has only a few counts. The chain is built from TRBV5-8 and TRBJ1-5; D gene uncertain. The CDR3 runs to 13 residues. The V end was cut by 0 bases, the J end by 5 bases, with 6 bases between. The V gene's germline CDR1 is SGHTS and CDR2 YDEGEE. The DNA of the CDR3 is TGTGCCAGCAGCTTGGAATTCGATCAGCCCCAGCATTTT. Translated: CASSLEFDQPQHF.

This rearrangement joins TRBV27 to TRBJ2-4; D is possibly TRBD1 (6 bases). CDR3 size: 17 residues. Deletions cut 5 bases from V and 3 bases from J, with 20 bases between. Per the germline V gene, CDR1 is MNHEY and CDR2 is SMNVEV (reference sequence). The DNA for the CDR3 is TGTGCCAGCAGTCCGACATTTGGACAGCAAGGCAAAAACATTCAGTACTTC. Residues: CASSPTFGQQGKNIQYF.

Only a few counts were recorded for this clone. The V and J genes are TRBV11-2 and TRBJ2-1; 9 bases agree with TRBD2. Germline V CDR1 and CDR2: SGHAT, FQNNGV. This CDR3 spans 15 amino acids. V shed 0 bases and J 9 bases; nucleotides not matched to a gene: 6. This chain's CDR3 is CASSLELRGGGEQFF. CDR3 sequence (DNA): TGTGCCAGCAGCTTAGAATTGCGGGGGGGCGGTGAGCAGTTCTTC.

This clone was detected only a few times. The CDR3 region has the DNA TGTGCCAGCAGTTACCAAAGGGGGTTCGATGAGCAGTTCTTC. Amino acid sequence: CASSYQRGFDEQFF. The chain combines TRBV6-5 with TRBJ2-1, with D possibly matching TRBD1 (6 bases). V gave up 2 bases and J gave up 8 bases, with 13 bases separating them. Germline assignment: CDR1 MNHEY and CDR2 SVGAGI. There are 14 residues in the CDR3.

The rearrangement uses TRBV18 and TRBJ1-5; 9 bases agree with TRBD1. V shed 5 bases, J shed 2 bases, and the junction held 10 bases outside the gene matches. The CDR3 loop spans 17 amino acids. CDR1 is KGHSH and CDR2 is LQKENI in the germline V gene. This CDR3 is CASSTGTGSQGNQPQHF. CDR3 DNA: TGTGCCAGCTCAACCGGGACAGGGTCTCAGGGCAATCAGCCCCAGCATTTT.

Concerning this clone: The CDR3 end shows no conserved phenylalanine or tryptophan, and so a read error is likely. This rearrangement joins TRBV5-1 to TRBJ1-1; D is possibly TRBD1 (6 bases). The CDR3 loop spans 13 amino acids. Germline V gene lookup returns CDR1 SGHRS and CDR2 YFSETQ. This CDR3 is CDSSLLGATEAFL. As DNA, the CDR3 is TGCGACAGCAGCTTGTTGGGGGCCACTGAAGCTTTCTTG.

The chain carries TRBV10-1 and TRBJ2-1, with 10 nucleotides matching TRBD1. V was pared by 7 bases and J by 4 bases, with 4 bases of the junction left unmatched. The V gene's germline CDR1 is WNHNN and CDR2 SYGVQD (reference sequence). This CDR3 has 14 residues. CDR3 DNA sequence: TGCGCCAGCAAGGGACAGGGGCCTTACAATGAGCAGTTCTTC. Its protein product is CASKGQGPYNEQFF.

The chain has TRBV19 and TRBJ1-5, with TRBD1 as a possible D gene (5 bases). This CDR3 contains 15 residues. V was clipped by 5 bases and J by 2 bases, with 13 bases between them. Germline V lookup: CDR1 LNHDA, CDR2 SQIVND (reference sequence). The CDR3 reads CASSLNGGGNQPQHF. The CDR3 nucleotides are TGTGCCAGTAGTCTAAACGGAGGGGGCAATCAGCCCCAGCATTTT.

V and J are TRBV4-1 and TRBJ2-5, with a tentative D call TRBD2 (6 bases). The J call may be wrong; the DNA end is better matched by TRBJ2-7. The CDR3 consists of 15 residues. Per the germline V gene, CDR1 is MGHRA and CDR2 is YSYEKL. The CDR3 loop reads CASRRTAGRMDEQYF. CDR3 bases: TGCGCCAGCAGGAGGACGGCGGGGCGCATGGACGAGCAGTACTTC.

CDR3 bases: TGTGCCAGCAGCCGTTCCGCAGATACGCAGTATTTT. Translation: CASSRSADTQYF. The chain carries TRBV11-1 and TRBJ2-3; no reliable D call. Germline values: CDR1 SGHAT, CDR2 FQDESV (reference sequence). The CDR3 is 12 residues long. Trimming took off 5 bases at V and 4 bases at J, with 7 bases between the two ends.

The rearrangement uses TRBV18 and TRBJ2-5, with D unclear. The germline V gene has CDR1 KGHSH and CDR2 LQKENI. Trimming removed 0 bases from V and 2 bases from J, with 7 bases in between. The CDR3 runs 14 residues. CDR3 loop: CASSPPVRQETQYF. CDR3 DNA: TGTGCCAGCTCACCACCTGTCAGGCAAGAGACCCAGTACTTC. The complete variable domain, with remaining parts taken from reference TRBV18 and TRBJ2-5, reads NAGVMQNPRHLVRRRGQEARLRCSPMKGHSHVYWYRQLPEEGLKFMVYLQKENIIDESGMPKERFSAEFPKEGPSILRIQQVVRGDSAAYFCASSPPVRQETQYFGPGTRLLVL.